Below are 26 T cell receptor beta chains sequenced from a single sample in a study of blood T cell repertoires in COVID-19. TCRdb's table, derived via immunoSEQ multiplex PCR, lists solely in-frame clones and lacks some. Here the sample spans 15,000 to 20,000 clones, approximately 91% being singletons. The sequencing sample was made of peripheral blood. The source of these receptors is a man aged 60 to 75 with acute or convalescent COVID-19.

The chain carries TRBV4-2 and TRBJ2-1; a weak D match, TRBD2 (5 bases). CDR3 length: 13 amino acids. Trimming pared 6 bases from V and 10 bases from J, leaving 16 bases between. CDR1 is LGHNA, CDR2 YNFKEQ, per germline. The CDR3 nucleotides are TGTGCCAGCAGTCTCTCGGGAATGAGGGAGCAGTTCTTC. It encodes CASSLSGMREQFF.

This clone is medium-sized by share. CDR3 residues: CASSLEPGTAGEQYF. The CDR3 coding sequence is TGCGCCAGCAGCTTGGAGCCGGGTACGGCCGGCGAGCAGTACTTC. The chain combines TRBV5-1 with TRBJ2-7; no reliable D call. CDR1 is SGHRS, CDR2 YFSETQ, per germline. There are 15 residues in the CDR3. With 0 bases removed from V and 6 bases from J, the gap between germline ends came to 16 bases.

CDR3 in DNA: TGCGCCAGCAGCCAAGACCCAGGGGGCTACACCGGGGAGCTGTTTTTT. The encoded protein is CASSQDPGGYTGELFF. The rearrangement joins TRBV4-1 to TRBJ2-2; 8 nucleotides align to TRBD1. CDR1 and CDR2 (germline): MGHRA, YSYEKL. The CDR3 has 16 residues. The V and J ends lost 0 bases and 3 bases, in that order; junction bases with no gene match: 3.

The chain joins TRBV6-5 to TRBJ2-2, with 7 bases lining up with TRBD1. Losses at the gene ends were 8 bases for V and 7 bases for J; bases not matched to a gene: 7. Germline V CDR1 and CDR2: MNHEY, SVGAGI. This CDR3 spans 13 amino acids. DNA for the CDR3: TGTGCCAGCGTGCAGGGGGAGATCGGGGAGCTGTTTTTT. It yields the protein CASVQGEIGELFF.

The V and J genes are TRBV7-3 and TRBJ2-5, with 7 bases fitting TRBD2. V shed 5 bases, J shed 5 bases, and the junction held 5 bases outside the gene matches. CDR1 SGHTA and CDR2 FQGTGA come from the germline V gene. The CDR3 covers 13 residues. The CDR3 DNA is TGTGCCAGCAGCGCTAGGGGAGGGGAGACCCAGTACTTC. Residues: CASSARGGETQYF.

This rearrangement joins TRBV24-1 to TRBJ1-1, with 11 positions matching TRBD1. V was pared by 2 bases and J by 5 bases, with 3 bases of the junction left unmatched. In germline, CDR1 is KGHDR, CDR2 SFDVKD. The CDR3 is 15 amino acids. CDR3 region: CATSDSGTGGTEAFF. CDR3 in DNA: TGTGCCACCAGTGATTCCGGGACAGGGGGGACTGAAGCTTTCTTT.

The CDR3 bases are TGTGCCAGCTCACCGACAGAACTCCAAGGAAACACCATATATTTT. It encodes CASSPTELQGNTIYF. This chain joins TRBV18 and TRBJ1-3, with D perhaps TRBD1 (5 bases). Germline V gene data show CDR1 as KGHSH and CDR2 as LQKENI. The V and J ends lost 3 bases and 4 bases respectively, with 13 bases between them. This CDR3 is built from 15 residues.

The chain couples TRBV28 to TRBJ2-1; 8 bases agree with TRBD1. With 5 bases clipped from V and 6 bases from J, the junction kept 6 bases outside the gene matches. CDR1 is MDHEN, CDR2 SYDVKM, per germline. The CDR3 covers 14 residues. The CDR3 loop is CASSPPDRGNEQFF. In DNA, the CDR3 is TGTGCCAGCAGTCCCCCAGACAGGGGCAATGAGCAGTTCTTC.

This clone was recorded only once. This chain joins TRBV7-9 and TRBJ2-4; perhaps TRBD2 as D (6 bases). Germline lookup yields CDR1 SEHNR and CDR2 FQNEAQ (reference sequence). The CDR3 runs 16 residues. V gave up 1 base and J gave up 8 bases, with 18 bases separating them. This CDR3 reads CASSLGPALGGDIQYF. The DNA for the CDR3 is TGTGCCAGCAGCTTAGGACCTGCCCTGGGGGGAGACATTCAGTACTTC. The full variable domain, rest sourced from reference TRBV7-9 and TRBJ2-4, is DTGVSQNPRHKITKRGQNVTFRCDPISEHNRLYWYRQTLGQGPEFLTYFQNEAQLEKSRLLSDRFSAERPKGSFSTLEIQRTEQGDSAMYLCASSLGPALGGDIQYFGAGTRLSVL.

The chain employs TRBV10-2 and TRBJ2-1, with 9 bases aligning to TRBD2. Germline CDR1 is WSHSY and CDR2 is SAAADI. The length of the CDR3 is 16 residues. After removal of 0 bases from V and 7 bases from J, the junction contained 7 bases not matched to a gene. In nucleotides, the CDR3 is TGCGCCAGCAGTGAGTCAGGCGGGGGGGCGGTGAATGAGCAGTTCTTC. Protein product: CASSESGGGAVNEQFF.

The chain carries TRBV3-1 (or the pseudogene TRBV3-2) and TRBJ2-7; D remains ambiguous. V dropped 4 bases and J dropped 9 bases, with 22 bases sitting between them. Per germline, CDR1 LGHDT and CDR2 YNNKEL (reference sequence). The CDR3 length is 15 residues. In DNA, the CDR3 is TGTGCCAGCAGCCCCCGCTCTCAGCTGGCTGCGGCGCAGTACTTC. Translation gives CASSPRSQLAAAQYF.

V usage is TRBV30 and J usage is TRBJ2-7; 7 nucleotides agree with TRBD1. The junction had 5 bases not matched to a gene; V was cut back by 3 bases and J by 3 bases. This CDR3 is built from 13 residues. Looked up from germline, CDR1 is GTSNPN and CDR2 is SVGIG (reference sequence). For the CDR3, the DNA is TGTGCCTGGAGACCGGGACAGTACTACGAGCAGTACTTC. Its protein product is CAWRPGQYYEQYF.

The genes are TRBV9 and TRBJ1-1; a weak D match, TRBD1 (5 bases). The CDR3 totals 15 residues. Deletions cut 4 bases from V and 0 bases from J, with 13 bases between. CDR1 and CDR2 from the germline V gene are SGDLS and YYNGEE. CDR3 nucleotides: TGTGCCAGCAGCCCCCGTGCAGGGCTGAACACTGAAGCTTTCTTT. Its protein is CASSPRAGLNTEAFF.

CDR3 protein: CASSERGGNSPLHF. The CDR3 bases are TGTGCCAGCAGTGAGCGGGGAGGCAATTCACCCCTCCACTTT. The chain joins TRBV6-1 to TRBJ1-6; D gene uncertain. V lost 3 bases and J 7 bases, leaving 10 bases between the germline ends. The CDR3 is 14 amino acids. Germline CDR1 is MNHNS and CDR2 is SASEGT.

The rearrangement links TRBV27 to TRBJ1-2; the D gene is possibly TRBD1 (6 bases). The CDR3 contains 14 residues. V was shortened by 3 bases and J by 2 bases, with 10 bases between the two germline ends. Germline CDR1 is MNHEY and CDR2 is SMNVEV (reference sequence). Here the CDR3 DNA reads TGTGCCAGCAGTTTCGGGAGGGGGAACTATGGCTACACCTTC. This translates into CASSFGRGNYGYTF.

This chain's CDR3 is CASSLQGQAGPGVYEQYF. The CDR3 DNA follows: TGTGCCAGCAGCTTGCAGGGACAGGCGGGCCCGGGGGTCTACGAGCAGTACTTC. This chain connects TRBV7-3 to TRBJ2-7; 8 bases map to TRBD1. The germline CDR1 and CDR2 sequences are SGHTA and FQGTGA. This CDR3 is built from 18 residues. V shed 3 bases and J 3 bases; nucleotides not matched to a gene: 16.

V and J are TRBV27 and TRBJ2-1; TRBD1 aligns across 9 bases. The CDR3 loop spans 15 amino acids. V gave up 2 bases and J gave up 6 bases; unmatched junction bases: 5. The germline V gene has CDR1 MNHEY and CDR2 SMNVEV (reference sequence). CDR3 region: CASSLQGQGVNEQFF. DNA of the CDR3: TGTGCCAGCAGTTTACAGGGACAGGGAGTCAATGAGCAGTTCTTC.

The chain couples TRBV29-1 to TRBJ2-1; 7 bases agree with TRBD1. J was trimmed by 2 bases and V by 6 bases; bases with no gene match: 10. This CDR3 spans 15 amino acids. Germline values: CDR1 SQVTM, CDR2 ANQGSEA. For the CDR3, the DNA is TGCAGCGTGGTACACCGGGACAGTACCTACAATGAGCAGTTCTTC. It is translated as CSVVHRDSTYNEQFF.

The chain's CDR3 is CASSTDSGLGTQYF. In DNA form, the CDR3 reads TGTGCCAGCAGTACGGACAGCGGTCTGGGGACCCAGTACTTC. The rearrangement joins TRBV6-5 to TRBJ2-5; D is possibly TRBD1 (6 bases). Per germline, CDR1 MNHEY and CDR2 SVGAGI. The CDR3 covers 14 residues. Trimming stripped 5 bases from V and 7 bases from J, with 17 bases between.

This sequence joins TRBV3-1 (or the pseudogene TRBV3-2) and TRBJ2-5; unclear D gene. Trimming pared 1 base from V and 2 bases from J, leaving 14 bases between. Germline CDR1 reads LGHDT; CDR2 reads YNNKEL (reference sequence). There are 16 residues in the CDR3. CDR3 nucleotides: TGTGCCAGCAGCCAAGTCAACAGCCTAATACAAGAGACCCAGTACTTC. It is translated as CASSQVNSLIQETQYF.

The chain joins TRBV5-1 to TRBJ2-3, with 15 bases that match TRBD2. This CDR3 comprises 16 residues. V lost 5 bases and J lost 4; bases outside the gene matches: 5. In germline, CDR1 is SGHRS, CDR2 YFSETQ. The chain's CDR3 is CASSGLAGGPSDTQYF. The CDR3 DNA follows: TGCGCCAGCAGTGGACTAGCGGGGGGGCCTTCAGATACGCAGTATTTT.

This clone was counted a few times. The chain combines TRBV6-4 with TRBJ1-1, with D possibly being TRBD1 (6 bases). Germline V gives CDR1 MRHNA, CDR2 SNTAGT. This CDR3 is built from 13 residues. V was clipped by 5 bases and J by 1 base, with 8 bases between them. The CDR3 loop reads CASSLQGNTEAFF. CDR3 nucleotide sequence: TGTGCCAGCAGTTTACAGGGGAACACTGAAGCTTTCTTT.

The chain's CDR3 is CASLPEPSTDTQYF. For the CDR3, the DNA is TGCGCCAGCTTACCCGAGCCTAGCACAGATACGCAGTATTTT. The J gene is TRBJ2-3, the V gene TRBV5-1; no clear D gene. CDR3 size: 14 residues. Trimming stripped 7 bases from V and 0 bases from J, with 12 bases between. Germline loops: CDR1 SGHRS, CDR2 YFSETQ.

The J gene is TRBJ1-2, the V gene TRBV9; 9 nucleotides agree with TRBD1. CDR3 length: 14 residues. Trimming took 3 bases from V and 5 from J; bases not matched to a gene: 5. Germline V gene sequence: CDR1 SGDLS, CDR2 YYNGEE. The CDR3 bases are TGTGCCAGCAGCGCTGGGACAGGGCCTTATGGCTACACCTTC. Its translation is CASSAGTGPYGYTF.

This clone was detected a few times. This chain connects TRBV29-1 to TRBJ2-2, with a weak D call TRBD2 (6 bases). Germline CDR1 and CDR2: SQVTM and ANQGSEA. The V and J ends lost 6 bases and 3 bases respectively, with 14 bases between them. This CDR3 is built from 14 residues. This chain's CDR3 is CSVPGGLYTGELFF. The CDR3 coding sequence is TGCAGCGTGCCCGGGGGACTCTACACCGGGGAGCTGTTTTTT.

The genes are TRBV5-6 and TRBJ1-1; tentatively, D is TRBD1 (6 bases). Trimming removed 5 bases at V and 1 base at J, with 15 bases between. CDR3 length: 15 amino acids. The V gene's germline CDR1 is SGHDT and CDR2 YYEEEE. The CDR3 is CASSSTGTTNTEAFF. The CDR3 nucleotides are TGTGCCAGCAGTTCAACCGGGACAACGAACACTGAAGCTTTCTTT.